This entry concerns a single T cell receptor (beta chain). The antigen is unknown. This record comes from a study of OX40 agonist ivuxolimab in advanced cancers. Study information: Prior checkpoint blockade (anti-PD-1, anti-PD-L1 or anti-CTLA-4) was permitted; approximately 41% had it. One patient with hepatocellular carcinoma and two with cutaneous melanoma, three in all, had partial responses. Study-wide points: CD4+ and CD8+ T cells in blood underwent clonal expansion by week 6 at 0.1 to 3.0 mg/kg. The study found that CD8+ T cells averaged more expanded clones than CD4+.

Clones were sequenced by immunoSEQ multiplex PCR, and TCRdb holds only the in-frame ones, with some missing. The table includes fewer than 85,000 clones, 65% to 90% detected once. The sequence was collected from an adult with an advanced solid tumor such as melanoma, head and neck, liver or kidney cancer. The input for sequencing was CD4+ or CD8+ T cells sorted from blood, taken in a trial of the OX40 agonist ivuxolimab.

For the CDR3, the DNA is TGTGCCAGCAGCTTAGTTAACGAGCAGTACTTC. Translated, it gives CASSLVNEQYF. V gene TRBV11-2 combines with J gene TRBJ2-7; no clear D gene. V dropped 1 base and J dropped 5 bases, with 3 bases sitting between them. CDR1 is SGHAT and CDR2 is FQNNGV in the germline V gene. The CDR3 extends over 11 amino acids.